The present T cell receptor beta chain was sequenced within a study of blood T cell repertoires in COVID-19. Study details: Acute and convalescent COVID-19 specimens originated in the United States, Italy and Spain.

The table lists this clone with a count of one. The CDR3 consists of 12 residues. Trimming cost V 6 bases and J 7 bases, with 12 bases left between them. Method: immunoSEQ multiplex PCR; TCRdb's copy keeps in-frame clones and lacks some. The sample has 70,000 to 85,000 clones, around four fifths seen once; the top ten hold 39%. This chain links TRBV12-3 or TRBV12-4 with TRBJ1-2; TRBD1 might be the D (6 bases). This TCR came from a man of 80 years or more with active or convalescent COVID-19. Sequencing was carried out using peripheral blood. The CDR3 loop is CASSAGAVGYTF. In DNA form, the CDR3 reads TGTGCCAGCAGCGCGGGGGCGGTTGGCTACACCTTC.